This record looks at one T cell receptor beta chain sequence and its context. The antigen is unknown. The data are from a study of T cell repertoires in cytomegalovirus infection. Findings of the study overall: CMV-specific TCR beta clonotypes restricted by HLA-C dominated the ex vivo response.

A single record per CDR3 protein comes from TCRdb applying MiXCR to the reads. The profile shows a few hundred thousand distinct CDR3 sequences, around 20% of them singletons. The germline gives CDR1 MNHEY, CDR2 SMNVEV (reference sequence). There are 14 residues in the CDR3. The V end was cut by 7 bases, the J end by 6 bases, with 16 bases between. The receptor's source is a human donor in good health (CMV status not recorded). Some clones in this sample may be carry-over from other donors' samples. The genes are TRBV27 and TRBJ1-5; no clear D. Sequencing used cultured PBMCs, obtained from culture after CMV antigen stimulation. In DNA, the CDR3 is TGTGCCAGCACCTCCGAACCTGGTCTTCAGCCCCAGCATTTT. Protein: CASTSEPGLQPQHF.